This paragraph covers one T cell receptor beta chain sequence. Sequencing used immunoSEQ multiplex PCR; TCRdb keeps in-frame clones, though not all of them. Here the sample spans 150,000 to 200,000 clones, 86% being singletons. The sample originates from a study of blood T cell repertoires in COVID-19. At the level of the study: Samples taken during acute and convalescent COVID-19 were collected in the United States, Italy and Spain. PBMCs, B-cell-depleted T cells, or T cells were the source of the cDNA or gDNA that made up the material.

Germline V CDR1 and CDR2: SGHAT, FQNNGV. V shed 6 bases and J 11 bases; nucleotides not matched to a gene: 9. The CDR3 length is 13 residues. The J gene is TRBJ1-1, the V gene TRBV11-2; 10 bases align to TRBD1. Sequencing input: peripheral blood. The sequence came from a man between 65 and 85 years old with acute or convalescent COVID-19. In nucleotides, the CDR3 is TGTGCCAGCAGTCGGACAGGGGGTACCCTGGCTTTCTTT. It codes for CASSRTGGTLAFF.